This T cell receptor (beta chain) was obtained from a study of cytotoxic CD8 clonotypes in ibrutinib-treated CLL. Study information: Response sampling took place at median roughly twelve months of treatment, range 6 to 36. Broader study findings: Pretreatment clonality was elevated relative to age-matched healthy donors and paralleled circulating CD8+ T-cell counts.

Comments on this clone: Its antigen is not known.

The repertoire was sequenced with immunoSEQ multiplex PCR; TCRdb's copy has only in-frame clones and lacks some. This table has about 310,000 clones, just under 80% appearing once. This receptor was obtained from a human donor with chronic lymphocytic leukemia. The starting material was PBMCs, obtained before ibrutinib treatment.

The CDR3 coding sequence is TGTGCCAGCAGCTTAGAAGTTCACAGACGGACTGAAGCTTTCTTT. This encodes CASSLEVHRRTEAFF. V and J are TRBV7-9 and TRBJ1-1; D is unclear. CDR1 and CDR2 (germline): SEHNR, FQNEAQ (reference sequence). Deletions cut 1 base from V and 5 bases from J, with 14 bases between. The CDR3 runs to 15 residues.